This T cell receptor (beta chain) stems from a study of kidney transplant recipient with SARS-CoV-2 infection. One entry per CDR3 protein, called by TCRdb with MiXCR from the reads. The data hold about 250,000 distinct CDR3 sequences, with around 30% observed a single time. The germline V gene encodes CDR1 SGHNT and CDR2 YYREEE (reference sequence). CDR3 length: 15 amino acids. Trimming shortened V by 4 bases and J by 0 bases, and 12 bases separated the two germline ends. The sample consisted of a blood sample, taken at baseline and between days 110 and 120 from a kidney transplant recipient. The sequence was collected from a male patient in his thirties who had COVID-19 and was a kidney transplant recipient. Part of the T cells may come from the graft donor. The chain uses TRBV5-4 and TRBJ2-3; tentative D call: TRBD2 (6 bases). The CDR3 DNA follows: TGTGCCAGCAGCCGGTTGAGCGGGAGCACAGATACGCAGTATTTT. Amino acids: CASSRLSGSTDTQYF.